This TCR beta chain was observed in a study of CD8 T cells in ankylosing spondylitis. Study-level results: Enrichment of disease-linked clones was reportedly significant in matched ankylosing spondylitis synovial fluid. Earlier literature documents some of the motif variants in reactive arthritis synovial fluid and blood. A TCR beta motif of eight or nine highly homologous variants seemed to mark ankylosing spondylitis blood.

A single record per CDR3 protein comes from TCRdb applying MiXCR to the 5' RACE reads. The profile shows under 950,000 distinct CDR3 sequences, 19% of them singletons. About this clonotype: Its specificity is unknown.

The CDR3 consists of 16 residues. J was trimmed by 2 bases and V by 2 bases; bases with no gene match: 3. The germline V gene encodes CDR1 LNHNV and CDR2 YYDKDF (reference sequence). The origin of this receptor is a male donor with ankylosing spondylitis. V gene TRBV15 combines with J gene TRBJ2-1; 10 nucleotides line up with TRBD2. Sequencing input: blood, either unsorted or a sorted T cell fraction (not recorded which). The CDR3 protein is CATSRKTSGTYNEQFF. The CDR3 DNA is TGTGCCACCAGCAGAAAAACTAGCGGGACCTACAATGAGCAGTTCTTC.